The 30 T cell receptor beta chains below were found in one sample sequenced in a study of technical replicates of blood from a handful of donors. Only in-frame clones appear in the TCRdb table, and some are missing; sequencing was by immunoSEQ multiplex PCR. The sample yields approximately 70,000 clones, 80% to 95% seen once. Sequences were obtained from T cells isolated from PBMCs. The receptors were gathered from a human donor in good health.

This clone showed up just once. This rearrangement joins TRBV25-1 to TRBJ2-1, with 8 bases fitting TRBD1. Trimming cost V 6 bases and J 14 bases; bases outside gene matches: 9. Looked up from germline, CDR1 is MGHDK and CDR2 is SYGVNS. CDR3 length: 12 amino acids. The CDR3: CASSHSLTGEFF. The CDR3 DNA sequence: TGTGCCAGCAGCCATAGTTTGACAGGGGAGTTCTTC. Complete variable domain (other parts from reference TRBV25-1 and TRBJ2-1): EADIYQTPRYLVIGTGKKITLECSQTMGHDKMYWYQQDPGMELHLIHYSYGVNSTEKGDLSSESTVSRIRTEHFPLTLESARPSHTSQYLCASSHSLTGEFFGPGTRLTVL.

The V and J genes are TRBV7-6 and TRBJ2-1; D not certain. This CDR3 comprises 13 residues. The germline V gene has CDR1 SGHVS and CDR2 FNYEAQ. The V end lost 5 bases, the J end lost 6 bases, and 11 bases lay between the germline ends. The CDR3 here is CASSLLVLNEQFF. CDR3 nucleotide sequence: TGTGCCAGCAGCCTCCTAGTCCTCAATGAGCAGTTCTTC. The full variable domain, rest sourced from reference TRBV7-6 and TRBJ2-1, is GAGVSQSPRYKVTKRGQDVALRCDPISGHVSLYWYRQALGQGPEFLTYFNYEAQQDKSGLPNDRFSAERPEGSISTLTIQRTEQRDSAMYRCASSLLVLNEQFFGPGTRLTVL.

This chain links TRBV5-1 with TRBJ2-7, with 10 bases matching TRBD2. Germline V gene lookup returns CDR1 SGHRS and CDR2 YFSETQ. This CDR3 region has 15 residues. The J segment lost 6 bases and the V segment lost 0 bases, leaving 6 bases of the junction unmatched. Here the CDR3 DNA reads TGCGCCAGCAGCTTGGGAGCGGGAGGGCCTATCGAGCAGTACTTC. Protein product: CASSLGAGGPIEQYF.

For the CDR3, the DNA is TGTGCCAGCAGCCCAGGACTAGCGGACTCCTACGAGCAGTACTTC. Its translation: CASSPGLADSYEQYF. The chain joins TRBV13 to TRBJ2-7, with 10 bases identical to TRBD2. The V and J ends lost 5 bases and 0 bases, in that order; junction bases with no gene match: 4. The CDR3 spans 15 residues. Germline loops: CDR1 PRHDT, CDR2 FYEKMQ (reference sequence).

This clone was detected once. CDR3 DNA sequence: TGTGCCAGCAGCCAAGACGGCAGGGCCGGGGAGACCCAGTACTTC. Protein product: CASSQDGRAGETQYF. V gene TRBV14 combines with J gene TRBJ2-5, with TRBD1 as a possible D gene (5 bases). V lost 0 bases and J 5 bases, leaving 13 bases between the germline ends. Germline V CDR1 and CDR2: SGHDN, FVKESK. This CDR3 has 15 residues.

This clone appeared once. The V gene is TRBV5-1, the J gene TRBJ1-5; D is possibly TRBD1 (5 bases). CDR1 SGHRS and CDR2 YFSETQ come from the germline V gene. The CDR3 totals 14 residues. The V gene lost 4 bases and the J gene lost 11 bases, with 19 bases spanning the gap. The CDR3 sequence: CASSALGGPGAQHF. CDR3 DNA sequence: TGCGCCAGCAGCGCCTTGGGGGGTCCAGGAGCCCAGCATTTT. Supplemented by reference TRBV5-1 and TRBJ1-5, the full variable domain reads KAGVTQTPRYLIKTRGQQVTLSCSPISGHRSVSWYQQTPGQGLQFLFEYFSETQRNKGNFPGRFSGRQFSNSRSEMNVSTLELGDSALYLCASSALGGPGAQHFGDGTRLSIL.

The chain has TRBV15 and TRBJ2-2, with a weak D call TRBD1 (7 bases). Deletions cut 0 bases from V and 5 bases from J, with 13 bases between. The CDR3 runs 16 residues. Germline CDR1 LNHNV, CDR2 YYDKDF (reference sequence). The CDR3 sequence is CATSRDLAGGTGELFF. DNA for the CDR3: TGTGCCACCAGCAGAGATTTGGCAGGGGGGACCGGGGAGCTGTTTTTT.

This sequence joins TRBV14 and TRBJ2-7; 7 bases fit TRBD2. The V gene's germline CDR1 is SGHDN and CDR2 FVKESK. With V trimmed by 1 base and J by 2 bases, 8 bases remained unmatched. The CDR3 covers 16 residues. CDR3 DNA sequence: TGTGCCAGCAGCCAAGCTACAGCTAGCGGTGCCTACGAGCAGTACTTC. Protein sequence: CASSQATASGAYEQYF.

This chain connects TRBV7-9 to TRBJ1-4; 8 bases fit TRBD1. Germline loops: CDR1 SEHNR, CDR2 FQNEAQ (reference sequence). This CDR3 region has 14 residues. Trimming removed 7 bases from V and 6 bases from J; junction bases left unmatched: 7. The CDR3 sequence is CASTRTGRDEKLFF. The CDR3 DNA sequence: TGTGCCAGCACCAGGACAGGGAGAGATGAAAAACTGTTTTTT.

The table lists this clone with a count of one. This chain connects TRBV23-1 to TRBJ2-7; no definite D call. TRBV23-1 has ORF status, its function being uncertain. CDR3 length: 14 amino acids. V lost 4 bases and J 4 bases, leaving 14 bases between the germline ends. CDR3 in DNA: TGCGCCAGCAGTCCCCGTGAGCTACCTTACGAGCAGTACTTC. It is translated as CASSPRELPYEQYF.

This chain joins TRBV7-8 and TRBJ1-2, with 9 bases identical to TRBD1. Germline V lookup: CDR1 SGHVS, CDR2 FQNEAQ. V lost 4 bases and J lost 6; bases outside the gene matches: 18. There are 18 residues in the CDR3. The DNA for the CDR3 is TGTGCCAGCAGCTCCCGAACCGGGACAGGGTTAGTTCTAGATGGCTACACCTTC. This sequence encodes CASSSRTGTGLVLDGYTF.

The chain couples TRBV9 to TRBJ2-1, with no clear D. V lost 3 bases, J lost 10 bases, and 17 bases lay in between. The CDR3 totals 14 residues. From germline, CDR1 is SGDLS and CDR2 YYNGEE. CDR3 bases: TGTGCCAGCAGCGGAAGACTGTCCCAATCCGAGCAGTTCTTC. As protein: CASSGRLSQSEQFF.

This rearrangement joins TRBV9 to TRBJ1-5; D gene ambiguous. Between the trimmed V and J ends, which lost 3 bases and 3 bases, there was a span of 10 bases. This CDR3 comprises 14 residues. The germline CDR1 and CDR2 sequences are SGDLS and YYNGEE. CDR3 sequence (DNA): TGTGCCAGCAGCGGTTGGGCAGACAATCAGCCCCAGCATTTT. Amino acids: CASSGWADNQPQHF.

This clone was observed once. Here the CDR3 DNA reads TGTGCCAGCAGCATTAGCGGGACGAACACCGGGGAGCTGTTTTTT. Encoded protein: CASSISGTNTGELFF. The chain is built from TRBV9 and TRBJ2-2; 8 nucleotides agree with TRBD2. Germline-derived CDR1 and CDR2 are SGDLS and YYNGEE. The CDR3 has 15 amino acids. Trimming took 4 bases from V and 0 from J; bases not matched to a gene: 2.

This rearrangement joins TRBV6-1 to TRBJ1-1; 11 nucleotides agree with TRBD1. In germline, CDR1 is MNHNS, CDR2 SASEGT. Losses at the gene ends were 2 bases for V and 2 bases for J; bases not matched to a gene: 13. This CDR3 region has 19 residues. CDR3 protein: CASSERIPGTGGVNTEAFF. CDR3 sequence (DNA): TGTGCCAGCAGTGAAAGAATCCCCGGGACAGGGGGAGTAAACACTGAAGCTTTCTTT.

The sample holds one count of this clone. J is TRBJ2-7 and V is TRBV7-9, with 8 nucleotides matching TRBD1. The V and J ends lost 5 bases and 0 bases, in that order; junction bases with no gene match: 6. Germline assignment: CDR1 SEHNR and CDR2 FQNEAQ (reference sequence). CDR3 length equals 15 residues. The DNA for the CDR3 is TGTGCCAGCAGCCTGGGACAGGCTCTCTCCTACGAGCAGTACTTC. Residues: CASSLGQALSYEQYF.

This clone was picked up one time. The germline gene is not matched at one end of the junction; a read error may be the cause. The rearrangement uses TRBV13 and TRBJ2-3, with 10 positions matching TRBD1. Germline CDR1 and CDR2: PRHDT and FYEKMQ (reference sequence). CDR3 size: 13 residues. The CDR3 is CASSLGGGTGEHF. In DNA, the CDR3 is TGTGCCAGCAGCTTAGGCGGGGGGACAGGGGAGCATTTT.

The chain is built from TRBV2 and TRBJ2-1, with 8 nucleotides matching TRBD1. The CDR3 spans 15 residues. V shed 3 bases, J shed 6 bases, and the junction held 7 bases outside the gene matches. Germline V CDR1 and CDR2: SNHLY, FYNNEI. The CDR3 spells CASSDWTGWSNEQFF. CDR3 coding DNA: TGTGCCAGCAGTGACTGGACAGGGTGGTCCAATGAGCAGTTCTTC. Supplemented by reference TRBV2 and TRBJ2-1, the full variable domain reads EPEVTQTPSHQVTQMGQEVILRCVPISNHLYFYWYRQILGQKVEFLVSFYNNEISEKSEIFDDQFSVERPDGSNFTLKIRSTKLEDSAMYFCASSDWTGWSNEQFFGPGTRLTVL.

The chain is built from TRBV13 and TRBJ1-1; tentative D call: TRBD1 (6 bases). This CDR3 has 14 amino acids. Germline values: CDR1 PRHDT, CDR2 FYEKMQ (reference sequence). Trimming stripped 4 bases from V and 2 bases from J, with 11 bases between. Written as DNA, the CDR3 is TGTGCCAGCAGCTCGGGACAAGCCAACACTGAAGCTTTCTTT. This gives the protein CASSSGQANTEAFF.

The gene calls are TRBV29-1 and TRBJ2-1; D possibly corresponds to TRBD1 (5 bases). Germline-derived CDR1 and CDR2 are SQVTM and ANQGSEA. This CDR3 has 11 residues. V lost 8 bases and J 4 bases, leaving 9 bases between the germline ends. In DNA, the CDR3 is TGCAGCATGGACACTTACAATGAGCAGTTCTTC. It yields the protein CSMDTYNEQFF.

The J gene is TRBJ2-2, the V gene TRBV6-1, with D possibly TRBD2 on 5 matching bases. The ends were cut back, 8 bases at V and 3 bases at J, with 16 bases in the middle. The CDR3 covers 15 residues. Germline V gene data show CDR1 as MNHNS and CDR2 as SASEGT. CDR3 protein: CASFVANQYTGELFF. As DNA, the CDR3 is TGTGCCAGCTTCGTAGCGAACCAATACACCGGGGAGCTGTTTTTT.

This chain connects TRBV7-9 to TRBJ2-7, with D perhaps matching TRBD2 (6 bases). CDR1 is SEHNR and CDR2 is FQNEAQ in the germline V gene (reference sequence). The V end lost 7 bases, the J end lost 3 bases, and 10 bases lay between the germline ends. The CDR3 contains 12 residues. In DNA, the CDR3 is TGTGCCAGCACCCAGGAGGGCTACGAGCAGTACTTC. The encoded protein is CASTQEGYEQYF.

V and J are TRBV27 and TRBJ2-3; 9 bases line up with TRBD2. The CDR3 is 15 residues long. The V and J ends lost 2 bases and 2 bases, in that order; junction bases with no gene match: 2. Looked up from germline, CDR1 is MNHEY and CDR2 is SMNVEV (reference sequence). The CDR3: CASSLLAGYTDTQYF. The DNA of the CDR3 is TGTGCCAGCAGTTTACTAGCGGGGTACACAGATACGCAGTATTTT.

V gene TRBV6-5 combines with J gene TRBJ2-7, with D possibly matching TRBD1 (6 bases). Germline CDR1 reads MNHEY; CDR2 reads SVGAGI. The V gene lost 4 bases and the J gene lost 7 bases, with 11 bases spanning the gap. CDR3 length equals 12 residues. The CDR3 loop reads CASSSPGEEQYF. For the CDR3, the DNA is TGTGCCAGCAGTTCCCCAGGGGAAGAGCAGTACTTC.

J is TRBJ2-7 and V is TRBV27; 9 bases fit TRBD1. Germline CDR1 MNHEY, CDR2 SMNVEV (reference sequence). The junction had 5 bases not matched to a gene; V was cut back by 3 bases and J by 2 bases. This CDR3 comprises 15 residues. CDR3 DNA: TGTGCCAGCAGTTTTCAGACAGGGGGACCCTACGAGCAGTACTTC. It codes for CASSFQTGGPYEQYF.

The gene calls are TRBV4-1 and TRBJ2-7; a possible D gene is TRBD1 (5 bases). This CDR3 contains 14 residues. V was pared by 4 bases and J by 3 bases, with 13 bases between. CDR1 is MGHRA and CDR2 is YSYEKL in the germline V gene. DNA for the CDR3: TGCGCCAGCAGCCCAGGGCCTACCGACTACGAGCAGTACTTC. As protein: CASSPGPTDYEQYF.

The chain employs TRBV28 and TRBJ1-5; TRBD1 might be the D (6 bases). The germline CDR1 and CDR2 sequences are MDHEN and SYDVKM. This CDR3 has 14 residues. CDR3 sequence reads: CASGQLHSNQPQHF. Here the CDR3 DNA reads TGTGCTTCAGGACAGCTTCATAGCAATCAGCCCCAGCATTTT.

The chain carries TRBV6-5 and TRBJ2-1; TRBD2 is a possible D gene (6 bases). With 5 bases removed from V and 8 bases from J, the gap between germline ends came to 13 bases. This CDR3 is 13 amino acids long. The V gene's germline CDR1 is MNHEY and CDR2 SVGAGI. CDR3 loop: CASSRGSGDEQFF. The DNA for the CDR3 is TGTGCCAGCAGTCGGGGGAGCGGAGATGAGCAGTTCTTC.

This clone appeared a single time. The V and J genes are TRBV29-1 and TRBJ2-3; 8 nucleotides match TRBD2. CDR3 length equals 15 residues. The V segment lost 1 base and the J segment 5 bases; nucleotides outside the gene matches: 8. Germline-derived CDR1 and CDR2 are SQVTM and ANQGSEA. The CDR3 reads CSVEVPGRGGDTQYF. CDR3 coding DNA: TGCAGCGTTGAAGTACCGGGCCGGGGGGGAGATACGCAGTATTTT.

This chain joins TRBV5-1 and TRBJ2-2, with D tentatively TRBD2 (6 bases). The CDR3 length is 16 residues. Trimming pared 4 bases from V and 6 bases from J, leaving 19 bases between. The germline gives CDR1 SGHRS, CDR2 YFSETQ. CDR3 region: CASSIQLARSPGELFF. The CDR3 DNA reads TGCGCCAGCAGCATCCAACTAGCTAGGAGCCCCGGGGAGCTGTTTTTT.